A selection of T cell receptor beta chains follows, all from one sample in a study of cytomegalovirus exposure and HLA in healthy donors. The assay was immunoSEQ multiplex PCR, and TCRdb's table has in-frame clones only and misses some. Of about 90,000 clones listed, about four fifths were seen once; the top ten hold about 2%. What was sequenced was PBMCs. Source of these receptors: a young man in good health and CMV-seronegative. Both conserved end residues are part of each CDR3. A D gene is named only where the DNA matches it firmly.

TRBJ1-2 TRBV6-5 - TGTGCCAGCAGTTACCGGGTGGGCTATGGCTACACCTTC CASSYRVGYGYTF
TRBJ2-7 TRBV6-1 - TGTGCCAGCAGTGAAGTGGCAGGGTCCTACGAGCAGTACTTC CASSEVAGSYEQYF
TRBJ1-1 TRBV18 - TGTGCCAGCTCACTACTGCAAGGGATGGAGGGAAACACTGAAGCTTTCTTT CASSLLQGMEGNTEAFF
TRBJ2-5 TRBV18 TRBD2 TGTGCCAGCTCACCCTTCGGGTCTAGCGGGACGGAGACCCAGTACTTC CASSPFGSSGTETQYF
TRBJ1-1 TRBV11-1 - TGTGCCAGCAACAGGGAGCACGGCACTGAAGCTTTCTTT CASNREHGTEAFF
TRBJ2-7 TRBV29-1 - TGCAGCGTTTCACAGGGAGCCTACGAGCAGTACTTC CSVSQGAYEQYF
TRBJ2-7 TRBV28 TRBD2 TGTGCCAGCGAGGGAGGGCAGTACCTTCCCTACGAGCAGTACTTC CASEGGQYLPYEQYF
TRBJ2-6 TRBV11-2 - TGTGCCAGCAGCTTGACGAGACAGAACTCTGGGGCCAACGTCCTGACTTTC CASSLTRQNSGANVLTF
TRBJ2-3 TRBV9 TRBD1 TGTGCCAGCAGCCTTCGGACAGGGAGAGATACGCAGTATTTT CASSLRTGRDTQYF
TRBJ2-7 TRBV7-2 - TGTGCCAGCACCTATGCCCACGAGCAGTACTTC CASTYAHEQYF
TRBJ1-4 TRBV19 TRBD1 TGTGCCAGTAGTGGGGACAGAGCAACTAATGAAAAACTGTTTTTT CASSGDRATNEKLFF
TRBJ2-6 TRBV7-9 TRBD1 TGTGCCAGCAGATGGACAGGGTCTGGGGCCAACGTCCTGACTTTC CASRWTGSGANVLTF
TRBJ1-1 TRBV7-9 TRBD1 TGTGCCAGCAGTAAGGGGGCCGGGCGAGACACTGAAGCTTTCTTT CASSKGAGRDTEAFF
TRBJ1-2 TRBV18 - TGTGCCAGCTCACCACTGCAAGGGGAAAGCGGCTACACCTTC CASSPLQGESGYTF
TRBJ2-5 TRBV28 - TGTGCCAGCAGTTTATCGAGGCGGCGGCAAGAGACCCAGTACTTC CASSLSRRRQETQYF
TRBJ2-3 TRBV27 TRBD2 TGTGCCAGCAGCCTGGAGCCTAGCGGCACATATACGCAGTATTTT CASSLEPSGTYTQYF
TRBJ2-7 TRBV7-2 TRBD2 TGTGCCAGCAGCCCCAGACGACTAGCGGGAGGCCACGAGCAGTACTTC CASSPRRLAGGHEQYF
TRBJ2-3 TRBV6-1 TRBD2 TGTGCCAGCAGGCTCGGGACTAGCGGGAGGGCGCAGTATTTT CASRLGTSGRAQYF
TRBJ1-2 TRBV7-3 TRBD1 TGTGCCAGCAGCCTCCAGACAGGGGAAATCTCCTATGGCTACACCTTC CASSLQTGEISYGYTF
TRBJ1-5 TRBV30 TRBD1 TGTGCCTGGGGGGACAGCGAAAATCAGCCCCAGCATTTT CAWGDSENQPQHF
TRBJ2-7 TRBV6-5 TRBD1 TGTGCCAGCACCCAGGGGGACGAGCAGTACTTC CASTQGDEQYF